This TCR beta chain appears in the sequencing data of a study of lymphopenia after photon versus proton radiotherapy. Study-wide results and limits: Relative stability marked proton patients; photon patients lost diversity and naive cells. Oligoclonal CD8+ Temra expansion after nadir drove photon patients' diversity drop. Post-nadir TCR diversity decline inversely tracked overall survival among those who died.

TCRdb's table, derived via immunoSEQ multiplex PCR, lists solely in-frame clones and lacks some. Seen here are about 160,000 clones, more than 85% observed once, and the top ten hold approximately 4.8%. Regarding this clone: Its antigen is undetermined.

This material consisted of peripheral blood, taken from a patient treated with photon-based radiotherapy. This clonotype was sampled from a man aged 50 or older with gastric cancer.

The CDR3 loop is CSVEDPVGKAGANVLTF. The CDR3 region has the DNA TGCAGCGTTGAAGATCCGGTGGGGAAAGCTGGGGCCAACGTCCTGACTTTC. This sequence joins TRBV29-1 and TRBJ2-6; no reliable D call. CDR1 and CDR2 from the germline V gene are SQVTM and ANQGSEA. This CDR3 comprises 17 residues. Trimming left V 0 bases short and J 2 bases short, with 14 bases between.